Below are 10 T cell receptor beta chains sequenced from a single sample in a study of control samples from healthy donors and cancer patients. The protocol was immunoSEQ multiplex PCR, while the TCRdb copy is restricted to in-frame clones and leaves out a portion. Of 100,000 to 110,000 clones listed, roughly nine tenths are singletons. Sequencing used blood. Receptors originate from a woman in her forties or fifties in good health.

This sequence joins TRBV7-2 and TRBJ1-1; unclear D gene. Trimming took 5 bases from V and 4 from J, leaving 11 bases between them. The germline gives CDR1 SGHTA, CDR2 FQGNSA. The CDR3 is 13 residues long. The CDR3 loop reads CASSQLRTTEAFF. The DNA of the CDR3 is TGTGCCAGCAGCCAACTCCGGACCACTGAAGCTTTCTTT.

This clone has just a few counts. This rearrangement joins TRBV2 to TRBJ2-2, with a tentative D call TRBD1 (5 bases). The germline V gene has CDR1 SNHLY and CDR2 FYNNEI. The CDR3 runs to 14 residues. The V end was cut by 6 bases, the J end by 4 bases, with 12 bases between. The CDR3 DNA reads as TGTGCCAGCAGGCCAGGGCCGTCCACCGGGGAGCTGTTTTTT. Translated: CASRPGPSTGELFF.

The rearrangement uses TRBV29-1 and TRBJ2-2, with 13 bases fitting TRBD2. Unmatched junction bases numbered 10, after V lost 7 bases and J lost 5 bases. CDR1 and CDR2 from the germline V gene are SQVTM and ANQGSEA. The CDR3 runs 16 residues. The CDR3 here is CSALGLAGVLTGELFF. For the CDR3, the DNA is TGCAGCGCCTTAGGACTAGCGGGAGTTCTAACCGGGGAGCTGTTTTTT.

As DNA, the CDR3 is TGTGCCAGCAGCTTAGAGCCGGGACACTCCCAAGAGACCCAGTACTTC. It codes for CASSLEPGHSQETQYF. This chain connects TRBV11-2 to TRBJ2-5, with TRBD1 as a possible D gene (6 bases). Trimming left V 0 bases short and J 1 base short, with 12 bases between. The germline V gene has CDR1 SGHAT and CDR2 FQNNGV. The CDR3 has 16 amino acids.

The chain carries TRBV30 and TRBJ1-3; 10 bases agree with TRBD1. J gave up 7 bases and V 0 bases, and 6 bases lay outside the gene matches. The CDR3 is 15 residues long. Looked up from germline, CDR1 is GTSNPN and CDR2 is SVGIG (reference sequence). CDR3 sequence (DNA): TGTGCCTGGAGTGTACCCGGGACAGGGGTCAACACCATATATTTT. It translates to CAWSVPGTGVNTIYF.

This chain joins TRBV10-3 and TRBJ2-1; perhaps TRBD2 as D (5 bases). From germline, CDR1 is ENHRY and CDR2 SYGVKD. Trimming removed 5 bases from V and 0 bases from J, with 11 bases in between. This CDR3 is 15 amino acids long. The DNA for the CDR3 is TGTGCCATCAGTAGAGCGGTTAGCTCCTACAATGAGCAGTTCTTC. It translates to CAISRAVSSYNEQFF.

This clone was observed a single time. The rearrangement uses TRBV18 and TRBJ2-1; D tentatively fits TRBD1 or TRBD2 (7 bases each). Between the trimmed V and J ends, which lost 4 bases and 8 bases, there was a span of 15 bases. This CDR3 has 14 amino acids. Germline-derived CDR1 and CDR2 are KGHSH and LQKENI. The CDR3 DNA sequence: TGTGCCAGCTCACAATCGACAGGGAGGGATGAGCAGTTCTTC. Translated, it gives CASSQSTGRDEQFF.

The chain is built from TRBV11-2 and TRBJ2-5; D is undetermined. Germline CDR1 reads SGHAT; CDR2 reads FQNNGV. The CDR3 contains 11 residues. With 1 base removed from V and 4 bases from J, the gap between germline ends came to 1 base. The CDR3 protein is CASSLVETQYF. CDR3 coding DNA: TGTGCCAGCAGCTTAGTAGAGACCCAGTACTTC.

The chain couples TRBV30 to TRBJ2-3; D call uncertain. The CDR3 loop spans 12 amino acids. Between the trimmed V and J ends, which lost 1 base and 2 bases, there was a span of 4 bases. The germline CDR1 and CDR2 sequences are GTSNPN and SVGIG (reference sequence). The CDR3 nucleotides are TGTGCCTGGAGTGCCACCACAGATACGCAGTATTTT. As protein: CAWSATTDTQYF.

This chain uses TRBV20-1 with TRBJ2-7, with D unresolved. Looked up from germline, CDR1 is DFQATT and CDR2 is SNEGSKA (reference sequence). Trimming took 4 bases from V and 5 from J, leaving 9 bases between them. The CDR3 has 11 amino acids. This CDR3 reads CSAKKGNEQYV. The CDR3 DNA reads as TGCAGTGCTAAGAAAGGGAACGAGCAGTACGTC.